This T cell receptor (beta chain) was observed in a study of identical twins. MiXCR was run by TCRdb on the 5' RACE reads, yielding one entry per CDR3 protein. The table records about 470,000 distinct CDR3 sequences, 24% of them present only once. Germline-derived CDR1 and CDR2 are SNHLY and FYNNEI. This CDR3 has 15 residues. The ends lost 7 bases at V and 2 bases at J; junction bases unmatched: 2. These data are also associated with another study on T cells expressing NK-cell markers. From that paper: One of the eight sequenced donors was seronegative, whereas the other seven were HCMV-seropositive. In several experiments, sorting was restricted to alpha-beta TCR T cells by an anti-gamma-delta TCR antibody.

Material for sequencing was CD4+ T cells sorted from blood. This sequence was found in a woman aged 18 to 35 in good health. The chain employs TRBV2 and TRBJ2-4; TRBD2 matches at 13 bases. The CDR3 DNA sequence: TGTGCCAGCACGGGACTAGCGGGACCCAAAAACATTCAGTACTTC. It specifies CASTGLAGPKNIQYF.